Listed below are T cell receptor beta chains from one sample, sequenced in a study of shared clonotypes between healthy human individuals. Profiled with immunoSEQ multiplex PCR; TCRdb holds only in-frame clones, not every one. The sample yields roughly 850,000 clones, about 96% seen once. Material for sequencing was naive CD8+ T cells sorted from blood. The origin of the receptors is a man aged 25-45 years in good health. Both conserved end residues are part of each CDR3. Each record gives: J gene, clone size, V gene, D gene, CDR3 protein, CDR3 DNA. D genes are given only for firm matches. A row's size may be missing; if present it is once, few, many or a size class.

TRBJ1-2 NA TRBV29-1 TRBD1 CSVVARGPLSPYTF TGCAGCGTTGTAGCCAGGGGGCCCCTCAGTCCCTACACCTTC
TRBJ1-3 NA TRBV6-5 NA CASSYTSWGGGNTIYF TGTGCCAGCAGTTACACATCCTGGGGAGGTGGAAACACCATATATTTT
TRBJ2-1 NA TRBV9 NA CASSVGWTPISYNEQFF TGTGCCAGCAGCGTAGGCTGGACACCTATCTCCTACAATGAGCAGTTCTTC
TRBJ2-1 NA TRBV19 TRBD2 CATNGLAGGEQFF TGTGCCACCAACGGGCTAGCGGGAGGTGAGCAGTTCTTC
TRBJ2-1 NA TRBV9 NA CASSEQGLTYNEQFF TGTGCCAGCAGCGAACAGGGTTTGACCTACAATGAGCAGTTCTTC
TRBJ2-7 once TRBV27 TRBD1 CASTNRDRVRNEQYF TGTGCCAGCACCAATAGGGACAGGGTGAGGAACGAGCAGTACTTC
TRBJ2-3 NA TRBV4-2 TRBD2 CASSQDFPALREEDTQYF TGTGCCAGCAGCCAAGATTTCCCCGCTTTGCGGGAGGAAGATACGCAGTATTTT
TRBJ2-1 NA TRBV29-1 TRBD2 CSVWSGDNEQFF TGCAGCGTTTGGAGCGGGGACAATGAGCAGTTCTTC
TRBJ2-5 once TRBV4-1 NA CASSHPAGLINQETQYF TGCGCCAGCAGCCACCCGGCGGGACTGATCAACCAAGAGACCCAGTACTTC
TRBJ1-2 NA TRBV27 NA CASSFYVRAYGYTF TGTGCCAGCAGTTTCTACGTCCGTGCCTATGGCTACACCTTC
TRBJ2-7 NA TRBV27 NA CASSLGTGIGQYF TGTGCCAGCAGTTTAGGCACAGGGATTGGGCAGTACTTC
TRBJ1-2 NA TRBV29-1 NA CSVATDGTYGYTF TGCAGCGTTGCGACAGATGGTACCTATGGCTACACCTTC
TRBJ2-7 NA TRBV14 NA CASSGLAGEGYEQYF TGTGCCAGCAGCGGTCTGGCGGGCGAGGGTTACGAGCAGTACTTC
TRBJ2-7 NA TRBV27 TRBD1 CASSAGQGSEQYF TGTGCCAGCAGCGCCGGACAGGGGAGCGAGCAGTACTTC
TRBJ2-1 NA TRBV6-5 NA CASSYSGTEQFF TGTGCCAGCAGTTACTCTGGAACTGAGCAGTTCTTC
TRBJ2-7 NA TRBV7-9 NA CASRAEGGVPYEQYF TGTGCCAGCAGAGCCGAAGGAGGGGTTCCCTACGAGCAGTACTTC
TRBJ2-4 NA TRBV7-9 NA CASSPREAKNIQYF TGTGCCAGCAGCCCCAGGGAAGCCAAAAACATTCAGTACTTC
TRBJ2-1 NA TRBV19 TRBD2 CASSLGLAGSSYNEQFF TGTGCCAGTAGTTTGGGACTAGCGGGGAGCTCCTACAATGAGCAGTTCTTC
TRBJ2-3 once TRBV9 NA CASSVDGFGTDTQYF TGTGCCAGCAGCGTAGACGGCTTCGGCACAGATACGCAGTATTTT
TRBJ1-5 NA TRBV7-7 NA CASSLDSNQPQHF TGTGCCAGCAGCTTAGACAGCAATCAGCCCCAGCATTTT
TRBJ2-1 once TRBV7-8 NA CASSLAPLSRRVEQFF TGTGCCAGCAGCTTAGCCCCCTTAAGTAGACGGGTTGAGCAGTTCTTC
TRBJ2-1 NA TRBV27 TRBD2 CASSTSSGNYNEQFF TGTGCCAGCAGTACCTCTAGCGGGAACTACAATGAGCAGTTCTTC
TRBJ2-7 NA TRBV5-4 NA CASSLGLYEQYF TGTGCCAGCAGCTTGGGACTCTACGAGCAGTACTTC
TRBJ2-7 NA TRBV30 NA CAWSGVRDDEQYF TGTGCCTGGAGCGGCGTAAGGGATGACGAGCAGTACTTC
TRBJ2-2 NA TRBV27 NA CASLGLTGELFF TGTGCCAGCCTGGGACTCACCGGGGAGCTGTTTTTT
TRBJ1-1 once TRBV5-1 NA CASSWQGNTEAFF TGCGCCAGCAGCTGGCAGGGGAACACTGAAGCTTTCTTT
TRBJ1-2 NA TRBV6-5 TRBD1 CASSYRQGDGYTF TGTGCCAGCAGTTACCGACAGGGAGATGGCTACACCTTC
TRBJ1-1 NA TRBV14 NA CASSQVRTEAFF TGTGCCAGCAGCCAAGTTCGGACTGAAGCTTTCTTT
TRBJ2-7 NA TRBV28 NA CASSTNIRDRALEQYF TGTGCCAGCAGTACCAACATCCGGGACCGGGCTCTCGAGCAGTACTTC
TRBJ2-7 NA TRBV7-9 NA CASSLVDSSYEQYF TGTGCCAGCAGCTTAGTCGACAGCAGCTACGAGCAGTACTTC
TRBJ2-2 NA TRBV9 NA CASSVVGDTGELFF TGTGCCAGCAGCGTAGTAGGCGACACCGGGGAGCTGTTTTTT
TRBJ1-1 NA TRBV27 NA CASSLGRDTEAFF TGTGCCAGCAGTTTGGGGAGGGACACTGAAGCTTTCTTT
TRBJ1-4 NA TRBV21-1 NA CASSGRSDRPDEKLFF TGTGCCAGCAGCGGACGATCGGACAGACCTGATGAAAAACTGTTTTTT
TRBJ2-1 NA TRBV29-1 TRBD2 CSVASGRIYNEQFF TGCAGCGTCGCGAGCGGGAGAATCTACAATGAGCAGTTCTTC
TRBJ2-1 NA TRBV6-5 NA CASSYSSGRESQFF TGTGCCAGCAGTTACTCGTCCGGGCGGGAATCTCAGTTCTTC
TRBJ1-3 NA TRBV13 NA CASTVEGSSGNTIYF TGTGCCAGCACCGTAGAGGGGAGCTCTGGAAACACCATATATTTT
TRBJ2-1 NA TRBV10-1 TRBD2 CASSGRAGDNEQFF TGCGCCAGCAGTGGAAGAGCGGGAGACAATGAGCAGTTCTTC
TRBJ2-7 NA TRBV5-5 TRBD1 CASRPGTEAYEQYF TGTGCCAGCCGCCCCGGGACAGAAGCCTACGAGCAGTACTTC
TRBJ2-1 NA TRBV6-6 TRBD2 CASSGLAGAGHEQFF TGTGCCAGCAGCGGGCTAGCGGGAGCGGGCCATGAGCAGTTCTTC
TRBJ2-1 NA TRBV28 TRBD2 CASTLAGVVEQFF TGTGCCAGCACACTAGCGGGAGTGGTTGAGCAGTTCTTC
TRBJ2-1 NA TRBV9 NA CASSVEGLRGGSYNEQFF TGTGCCAGCAGCGTAGAGGGCTTGCGGGGAGGCTCCTACAATGAGCAGTTCTTC
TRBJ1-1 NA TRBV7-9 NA CASSKSREAFF TGTGCCAGCAGCAAATCCAGAGAAGCTTTCTTT
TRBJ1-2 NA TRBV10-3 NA CAISEGQHGIYGYTF TGTGCCATCAGTGAAGGGCAGCACGGAATATATGGCTACACCTTC
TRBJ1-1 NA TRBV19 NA CASTEGGTEAFF TGTGCCAGTACCGAAGGGGGTACTGAAGCTTTCTTT
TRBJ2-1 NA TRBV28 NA CASSLRTARYNEQFF TGTGCCAGCAGTCTCCGGACGGCAAGGTACAATGAGCAGTTCTTC
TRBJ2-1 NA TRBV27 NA CASSLGSSYNEQFF TGTGCCAGCAGCCTTGGGAGCTCCTACAATGAGCAGTTCTTC
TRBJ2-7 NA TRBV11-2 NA CASSLDGFPADYEQYF TGTGCCAGCAGCTTAGATGGTTTCCCAGCCGACTACGAGCAGTACTTC
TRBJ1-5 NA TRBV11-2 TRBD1 CASSLEAGGNQPQHF TGTGCCAGCAGCTTAGAGGCAGGGGGAAATCAGCCCCAGCATTTT
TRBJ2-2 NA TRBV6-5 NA CASSYFGGESGGELFF TGTGCCAGCAGTTACTTCGGAGGTGAGAGCGGCGGGGAGCTGTTTTTT